This TCR beta chain was sequenced for a study of T cells in Graves' hyperthyroidism and ophthalmopathy. RNA transcripts provided the source from which TCR beta CDR3 regions were amplified. Primed by the HTBI set, a first-round RT-PCR was run on the TCR CDR3. From the multiplex PCR reads, TCRdb called clonotypes with MiXCR, one entry per CDR3 protein. This sample has approximately 400,000 distinct CDR3 sequences, with approximately 18% found just once. Clinicians diagnosed patients from clinical symptoms, serum thyroxine and TRAb, thyroid ultrasound and orbital computed tomography. This clonotype was obtained from a man aged 18 to 29 with Graves' ophthalmopathy. Source material: blood.

Here the CDR3 DNA reads TGTGCCAGCAGTTCCCCTGCGGGGGGCCGGGGGGGTACGCAGTATTTT. Translating it yields CASSSPAGGRGGTQYF. This chain links TRBV28 with TRBJ2-3; 8 bases align to TRBD2. Per the germline V gene, CDR1 is MDHEN and CDR2 is SYDVKM. V shed 4 bases, J shed 8 bases, and the junction held 14 bases outside the gene matches. The CDR3 consists of 16 residues.